The 10 T cell receptor beta chains below were found in one sample sequenced in a study of blood T cell repertoires in COVID-19 (dated by TCRdb to about 2020). Library preparation used the immunoSEQ multiplex PCR assay. TCRdb took this table from immuneACCESS and kept in-frame rearrangements with V and J called. Such tables lack part of the clones; where checked against another copy, unresolved V genes explain under half of the gap, and the rest is unexplained. Across this sample there are a few hundred thousand clones, with 70% to 85% seen only once. Around 2.5% of the sample is in the top ten clones. The sequenced sample consisted of peripheral blood. These receptors were taken from a man aged 35 to 55 who had recovered from COVID-19.

The V call is TRBV6-1, the J call TRBJ1-2, with D possibly matching TRBD1 (6 bases). CDR1 and CDR2 (germline): MNHNS, SASEGT. The V and J ends lost 4 bases and 6 bases respectively, with 15 bases between them. The CDR3 runs 14 residues. Here the CDR3 reads CASSAAGTLDGYTF. DNA of the CDR3: TGTGCCAGCAGTGCAGCCGGGACATTGGATGGCTACACCTTC.

The chain couples TRBV4-3 to TRBJ2-2, with 7 bases identical to TRBD1. The ends lost 3 bases at V and 4 bases at J; junction bases unmatched: 11. The CDR3 length is 17 residues. Germline V gene lookup returns CDR1 LGHNA and CDR2 YSLEER. The CDR3 DNA follows: TGCGCCAGCAGCCAGACGCCCTGGACAGGAGCCACCGGGGAGCTGTTTTTT. This encodes CASSQTPWTGATGELFF.

This chain joins TRBV15 and TRBJ2-7; tentatively, D is TRBD1 (5 bases). V dropped 0 bases and J dropped 1 base, with 7 bases sitting between them. Germline CDR1 and CDR2: LNHNV and YYDKDF (reference sequence). This CDR3 is built from 14 residues. CDR3 DNA sequence: TGTGCCACCAGCAGAGACAGGGCGTCCTACGAGCAGTACTTC. Translation: CATSRDRASYEQYF.

The genes are TRBV30 and TRBJ1-2; 7 bases map to TRBD1. From germline, CDR1 is GTSNPN and CDR2 SVGIG (reference sequence). The CDR3 runs to 14 residues. Trimming removed 5 bases from V and 7 bases from J; junction bases left unmatched: 13. Written as DNA, the CDR3 is TGTGCCTGGGGAGACAGGGCGACCAGGGGTGGCTACACCTTC. It codes for CAWGDRATRGGYTF. Looking up the rest from reference TRBV30 and TRBJ1-2 gives the full variable domain: SQTIHQWPATLVQPVGSPLSLECTVEGTSNPNLYWYRQAAGRGLQLLFYSVGIGQISSEVPQNLSASRPQDRQFILSSKKLLLSDSGFYLCAWGDRATRGGYTFGSGTRLTVV.

This clone has more than one count but fewer than ten. The V and J genes are TRBV6-5 and TRBJ1-2; D is unresolved. The V and J ends lost 3 bases and 7 bases respectively, with 9 bases between them. Germline V CDR1 and CDR2: MNHEY, SVGAGI. This CDR3 comprises 12 residues. CDR3 sequence (DNA): TGTGCCAGCAGTTATATGGAGGGTGGCTACACCTTC. Its translation is CASSYMEGGYTF.

The chain recombines TRBV4-3 with TRBJ1-5; 7 bases fit TRBD1. CDR1 is LGHNA, CDR2 YSLEER, per germline. The CDR3 length is 14 residues. Trimming at V came to 3 bases and at J to 5 bases, leaving 4 bases not matched to a gene. The CDR3 nucleotides read TGCGCCAGCAGCCAGAACACAGGGGATCAGCCCCAGCATTTT. As protein: CASSQNTGDQPQHF.

The chain uses TRBV11-2 and TRBJ2-7, with D possibly TRBD1 on 6 matching bases. CDR1 is SGHAT, CDR2 FQNNGV, per germline. The CDR3 extends over 13 amino acids. Trimming stripped 4 bases from V and 4 bases from J, with 11 bases between. CDR3 bases: TGTGCCAGCAGCTATACAGGGCCGTACGAGCAGTACTTC. Translated, it gives CASSYTGPYEQYF.

The chain employs TRBV4-3 and TRBJ2-5; D remains unclear. The CDR3 loop spans 15 amino acids. Trimming removed 2 bases from V and 4 bases from J, with 14 bases in between. The germline V gene encodes CDR1 LGHNA and CDR2 YSLEER. CDR3 coding DNA: TGCGCCAGCAGCCAAAACGCCGAGGCGTCAGAGACCCAGTACTTC. Its translation is CASSQNAEASETQYF.

To note about this clone: Other DNA sequences in this specimen translate into the identical CDR3. This chain joins TRBV6-5 and TRBJ1-6; the D gene is possibly TRBD1 (6 bases). Per the germline V gene, CDR1 is MNHEY and CDR2 is SVGAGI. This CDR3 is 15 amino acids long. Trimming pared 0 bases from V and 8 bases from J, leaving 11 bases between. The CDR3 spells CASSYSNRVDSPLHF. For the CDR3, the DNA is TGTGCCAGCAGTTACTCGAACAGGGTGGATTCACCCCTCCACTTT.

The CDR3 DNA sequence: TGTGCCAGCAGCTTGGACAGGTCTAATTCACCCCTCCACTTT. Residues: CASSLDRSNSPLHF. The rearrangement joins TRBV5-5 to TRBJ1-6; a possible D gene is TRBD1 (5 bases). Germline V CDR1 and CDR2: SGHKS, YYEKEE (reference sequence). The CDR3 covers 14 residues. V was shortened by 0 bases and J by 6 bases, with 7 bases between the two germline ends. Variable domain in full (rest from reference TRBV5-5 and TRBJ1-6): DAGVTQSPTHLIKTRGQQVTLRCSPISGHKSVSWYQQVLGQGPQFIFQYYEKEERGRGNFPDRFSARQFPNYSSELNVNALLLGDSALYLCASSLDRSNSPLHFGNGTRLTVT.